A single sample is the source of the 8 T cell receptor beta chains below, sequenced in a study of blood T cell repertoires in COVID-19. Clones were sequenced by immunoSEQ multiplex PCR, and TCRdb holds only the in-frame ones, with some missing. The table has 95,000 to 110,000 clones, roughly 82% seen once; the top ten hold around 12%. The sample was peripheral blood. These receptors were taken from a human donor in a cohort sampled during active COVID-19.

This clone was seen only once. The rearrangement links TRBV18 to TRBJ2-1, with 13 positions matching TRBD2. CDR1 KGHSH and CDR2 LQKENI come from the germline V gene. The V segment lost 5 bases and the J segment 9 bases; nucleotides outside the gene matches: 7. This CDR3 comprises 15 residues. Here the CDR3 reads CASSKLAGGPGEQFF. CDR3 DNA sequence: TGTGCCAGCTCAAAACTAGCGGGGGGGCCCGGTGAGCAGTTCTTC.

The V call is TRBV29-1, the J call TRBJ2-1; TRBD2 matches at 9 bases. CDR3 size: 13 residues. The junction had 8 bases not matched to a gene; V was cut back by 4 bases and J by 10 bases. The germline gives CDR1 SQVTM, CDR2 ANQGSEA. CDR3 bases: TGCAGCGTTGGGGGGGGCGGGGGGGGCGAGCAGTTCTTC. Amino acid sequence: CSVGGGGGGEQFF.

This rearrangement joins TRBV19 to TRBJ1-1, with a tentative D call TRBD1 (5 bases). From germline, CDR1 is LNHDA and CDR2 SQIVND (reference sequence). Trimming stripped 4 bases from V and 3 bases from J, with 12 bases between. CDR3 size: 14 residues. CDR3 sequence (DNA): TGTGCCAGTAGTACACCAGGGTTGGACACTGAAGCTTTCTTT. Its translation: CASSTPGLDTEAFF.

The CDR3 DNA is TGCGCCAGCAGCCAGGTGACAGGGGGGAACACTGAAGCTTTCTTT. Its protein product is CASSQVTGGNTEAFF. V usage is TRBV4-3 and J usage is TRBJ1-1; 9 bases agree with TRBD1. The length of the CDR3 is 15 residues. Germline V lookup: CDR1 LGHNA, CDR2 YSLEER. J gave up 1 base and V 3 bases, and 3 bases lay outside the gene matches.

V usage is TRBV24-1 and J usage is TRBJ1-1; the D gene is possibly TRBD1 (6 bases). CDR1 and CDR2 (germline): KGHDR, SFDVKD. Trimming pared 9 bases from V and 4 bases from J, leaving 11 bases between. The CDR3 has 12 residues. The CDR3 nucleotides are TGTGCCACCCTGGGGGGGCCCACTGAAGCTTTCTTT. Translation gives CATLGGPTEAFF.

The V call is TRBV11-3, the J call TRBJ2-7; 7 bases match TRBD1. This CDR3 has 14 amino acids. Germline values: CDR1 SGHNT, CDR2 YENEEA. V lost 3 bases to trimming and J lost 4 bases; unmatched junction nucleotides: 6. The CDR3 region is CASSFRQGGYEQYF. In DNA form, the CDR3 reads TGTGCCAGCAGCTTCCGACAGGGTGGGTACGAGCAGTACTTC.

Here the CDR3 DNA reads TGTGCCTGGAGTTTAGGGGCTTCCTATAATTCACCCCTCCACTTT. Translating gives CAWSLGASYNSPLHF. The chain recombines TRBV30 with TRBJ1-6, with D maybe TRBD1 (5 bases). From germline, CDR1 is GTSNPN and CDR2 SVGIG (reference sequence). The CDR3 consists of 15 residues. V lost 2 bases and J lost 1, with 9 bases in between.

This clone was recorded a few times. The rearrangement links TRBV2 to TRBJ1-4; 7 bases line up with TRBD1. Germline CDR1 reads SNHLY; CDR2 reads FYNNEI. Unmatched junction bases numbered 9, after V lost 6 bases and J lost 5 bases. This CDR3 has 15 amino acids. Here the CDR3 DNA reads TGTGCCAGCAGACCACCGACAGGGTTGAATGAAAAACTGTTTTTT. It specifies CASRPPTGLNEKLFF. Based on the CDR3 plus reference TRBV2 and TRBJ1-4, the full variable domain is EPEVTQTPSHQVTQMGQEVILRCVPISNHLYFYWYRQILGQKVEFLVSFYNNEISEKSEIFDDQFSVERPDGSNFTLKIRSTKLEDSAMYFCASRPPTGLNEKLFFGSGTQLSVL.